A single sample is the source of the 27 T cell receptor beta chains below, sequenced in a study of T cell responses to AZD1222 COVID-19 vaccine (dated by TCRdb to the early 2020s). Library construction relied on the immunoSEQ multiplex PCR assay. The immuneACCESS repertoire file appears here via TCRdb, limited to in-frame rearrangements. These files lack a portion of the clones; in checked studies, under half of the deficit traces to unresolved V genes, and the cause of the others is not known. The sample profile shows about 150,000 clones; about nine tenths of them were found once. The top ten clones comprise approximately 20% of the sample. In light of the paper, this sample's time point label describes: baseline before first vaccination. The sample here was peripheral blood, taken on day 0 of AZD1222 vaccination. The receptors originated from an adult in good health.

This chain links TRBV14 with TRBJ1-2; tentative D call: TRBD1 (5 bases). The CDR3 loop spans 19 amino acids. Deletions cut 4 bases from V and 2 bases from J, with 26 bases between. Germline CDR1 SGHDN, CDR2 FVKESK. CDR3 nucleotides: TGTGCCAGCAGCCGCCTCAGGGCCGGACATTTAAACCCGAACTATGGCTACACCTTC. Translating gives CASSRLRAGHLNPNYGYTF.

The V call is TRBV5-8, the J call TRBJ1-2; 8 bases line up with TRBD1. This CDR3 has 15 residues. V was clipped by 2 bases and J by 5 bases; unmatched bases: 8. Germline assignment: CDR1 SGHTS and CDR2 YDEGEE. CDR3 protein: CASSLRTGSKYGYTF. The CDR3 coding sequence is TGTGCCAGCAGCTTAAGGACAGGGTCGAAATATGGCTACACCTTC.

CDR3 region: CASSVAGTPTSNEQFF. CDR3 sequence (DNA): TGTGCCAGCAGCGTAGCCGGGACCCCGACCTCCAATGAGCAGTTCTTC. The chain is built from TRBV9 and TRBJ2-1; D tentatively reads TRBD1 or TRBD2 (5 bases each). CDR3 length: 16 residues. Trimming removed 0 bases from V and 6 bases from J, with 16 bases in between. Germline V gene sequence: CDR1 SGDLS, CDR2 YYNGEE.

The sample holds one count of this clone. The junction and the germline gene differ at one end; a read error may be behind it. J is TRBJ1-4 and V is TRBV7-7; D is possibly TRBD1 (5 bases). The V gene's germline CDR1 is SSHAT and CDR2 FNYEAQ (reference sequence). The CDR3 sequence is 13 residues long. CDR3 bases: TGTGCTAGCAGCCGACAGCTCAATGAAAAACTGTTTTTT. Its translation: CASSRQLNEKLFF.

This chain connects TRBV20-1 to TRBJ1-4, with D tentatively TRBD1 (6 bases). Germline lookup yields CDR1 DFQATT and CDR2 SNEGSKA (reference sequence). Trimming removed 3 bases at V and 7 bases at J, with 21 bases between. There are 16 residues in the CDR3. The CDR3 nucleotides read TGCAGTGCTAGTCTGGCAGGGGCCAAATCCGGTGAAAAACTGTTTTTT. Amino acids: CSASLAGAKSGEKLFF.

DNA for the CDR3: TGTGCCAGCAGCGTAGGCTGGGGTGGCACAGATACGCAGTATTTT. This encodes CASSVGWGGTDTQYF. The chain employs TRBV9 and TRBJ2-3; D remains unclear. The CDR3 extends over 15 amino acids. Germline V gene lookup returns CDR1 SGDLS and CDR2 YYNGEE. Trimming stripped 0 bases from V and 1 base from J, with 9 bases between.

V usage is TRBV20-1 and J usage is TRBJ2-7; a possible D gene is TRBD2 (5 bases). The CDR3 sequence is 14 residues long. Trimming took 3 bases from V and 3 from J, leaving 15 bases between them. Germline V lookup: CDR1 DFQATT, CDR2 SNEGSKA (reference sequence). Here the CDR3 reads CSASLNQAGYEQYF. CDR3 bases: TGCAGTGCTAGTTTAAATCAGGCGGGCTACGAGCAGTACTTC.

The chain recombines TRBV2 with TRBJ1-5, with unresolved D. Germline assignment: CDR1 SNHLY and CDR2 FYNNEI. V was clipped by 7 bases and J by 1 base, with 8 bases between them. This CDR3 is 13 amino acids long. This chain's CDR3 is CASKAGSNQPQHF. The CDR3 DNA reads as TGTGCCAGCAAGGCGGGGAGCAATCAGCCCCAGCATTTT.

The rearrangement uses TRBV12-1 and TRBJ2-1; the table names TRBD1, a call not compared with the DNA. TRBV12-1 is tagged as a pseudogene. The CDR3 is 16 amino acids. Here the CDR3 reads CASSFMGHSPYNEQFF. In DNA form, the CDR3 reads TGTGCCAGCAGCTTTATGGGACACAGCCCCTACAATGAGCAGTTCTTC.

This chain connects TRBV12-3 or TRBV12-4 to TRBJ2-2; no clear D gene. The CDR3 totals 12 residues. The V and J ends lost 7 bases and 1 base respectively, with 4 bases between them. The CDR3 reads CASKQNTGELFF. For the CDR3, the DNA is TGTGCCAGCAAACAGAACACCGGGGAGCTGTTTTTT.

This chain joins TRBV6-2 or TRBV6-3 and TRBJ2-1; D remains unclear. This CDR3 comprises 11 residues. Germline loops: CDR1 MNHEY, CDR2 SVGEGT. V was pared by 0 bases and J by 8 bases, with 2 bases between. CDR3 nucleotide sequence: TGTGCCAGCAGTTACTCTGATGAGCAGTTCTTC. This encodes CASSYSDEQFF.

The chain recombines TRBV29-1 with TRBJ1-2, with 8 bases matching TRBD1. Germline-derived CDR1 and CDR2 are SQVTM and ANQGSEA. CDR3 size: 14 residues. Unmatched junction bases numbered 6, after V lost 3 bases and J lost 3 bases. CDR3 bases: TGCAGCGTTGAGGAACCAGGGGGCTACTATGGCTACACCTTC. As protein: CSVEEPGGYYGYTF.

The rearrangement joins TRBV6-2 or TRBV6-3 to TRBJ2-7, with 7 bases lining up with TRBD2. Per germline, CDR1 MNHEY and CDR2 SVGEGT. The CDR3 is made up of 16 amino acids. V lost 2 bases to trimming and J lost 2 bases; unmatched junction nucleotides: 9. The CDR3 loop is CASSYRIGTTAYEQYF. For the CDR3, the DNA is TGTGCCAGCAGTTACCGCATCGGGACTACCGCCTACGAGCAGTACTTC.

The V gene is TRBV3-1 (or the pseudogene TRBV3-2), the J gene TRBJ1-3; no clear D gene. V lost 6 bases and J lost 1, with 13 bases in between. This CDR3 region has 15 residues. The germline gives CDR1 LGHDT, CDR2 YNNKEL (reference sequence). This chain's CDR3 is CASRSTRGSGNTIYF. CDR3 in DNA: TGTGCCAGCAGATCTACGAGAGGATCTGGAAACACCATATATTTT.

The sample holds one count of this clone. CDR3 sequence (DNA): TGTGCCTGGAGTGTGCGGGAGGGATCGAGGAATGAAAAACTGTTTTTT. It translates to CAWSVREGSRNEKLFF. This rearrangement joins TRBV30 to TRBJ1-4; D remains ambiguous. V lost 0 bases and J 5 bases, leaving 16 bases between the germline ends. This CDR3 has 16 amino acids. The germline V gene has CDR1 GTSNPN and CDR2 SVGIG (reference sequence).

This rearrangement joins TRBV28 to TRBJ2-7; TRBD1 agrees at 10 bases. J lost 4 bases, V lost 3 bases, and 0 bases had no gene match. Germline V gene sequence: CDR1 MDHEN, CDR2 SYDVKM. This CDR3 has 13 amino acids. The CDR3 is CASSLDRGYEQYF. In DNA, the CDR3 is TGTGCCAGCAGTTTGGACAGGGGGTACGAGCAGTACTTC.

This clone was detected only a few times. The rearrangement uses TRBV29-1 and TRBJ2-7, with D tentatively TRBD2 (5 bases). V dropped 1 base and J dropped 0 bases, with 10 bases sitting between them. This CDR3 has 14 residues. Germline V gene sequence: CDR1 SQVTM, CDR2 ANQGSEA. CDR3 region: CSVEGNRDSYEQYF. CDR3 in DNA: TGCAGCGTTGAAGGAAACCGGGACTCCTACGAGCAGTACTTC.

This chain's CDR3 is CASSLTGGDQPQHF. The CDR3 DNA sequence: TGCGCCAGCAGCTTGACAGGGGGCGACCAGCCCCAGCATTTT. The chain uses TRBV5-1 and TRBJ1-5; 9 bases fit TRBD1. V shed 1 base, J shed 7 bases, and the junction held 3 bases outside the gene matches. Germline V gene lookup returns CDR1 SGHRS and CDR2 YFSETQ. The CDR3 runs to 14 residues.

The chain uses TRBV7-8 and TRBJ1-1, with unresolved D. Trimming left V 5 bases short and J 0 bases short, with 13 bases between. Germline lookup yields CDR1 SGHVS and CDR2 FQNEAQ. The CDR3 is 15 amino acids. The CDR3 spells CASSLLHHLNTEAFF. CDR3 sequence (DNA): TGTGCCAGCAGCCTACTCCATCACCTGAACACTGAAGCTTTCTTT.

V gene TRBV5-6 combines with J gene TRBJ2-5; 10 bases map to TRBD2. CDR3 length: 16 residues. Germline CDR1 and CDR2: SGHDT and YYEEEE. Unmatched junction bases numbered 4, after V lost 0 bases and J lost 2 bases. CDR3 protein: CASSLGASGGQETQYF. DNA of the CDR3: TGTGCCAGCAGCTTGGGGGCTAGCGGGGGACAAGAGACCCAGTACTTC.

The chain links TRBV19 to TRBJ2-7; D might be TRBD1 (7 bases). CDR1 and CDR2 from the germline V gene are LNHDA and SQIVND (reference sequence). The V end lost 5 bases, the J end lost 2 bases, and 16 bases lay between the germline ends. The CDR3 is 15 amino acids. This chain's CDR3 is CASSPQGGVPYEQYF. The CDR3 DNA reads as TGTGCCAGTAGTCCCCAGGGGGGAGTACCCTACGAGCAGTACTTC.

This clone was found many times. This chain joins TRBV19 and TRBJ2-6; D uncertain. The CDR3 is 18 amino acids. Trimming left V 5 bases short and J 0 bases short, with 17 bases between. CDR1 and CDR2 (germline): LNHDA, SQIVND (reference sequence). The CDR3 nucleotides are TGTGCCAGTAGTCCTGAGACAAGTTCTAGCTCTGGGGCCAACGTCCTGACTTTC. This sequence encodes CASSPETSSSSGANVLTF.

The rearrangement links TRBV6-2 or TRBV6-3 to TRBJ2-6, with D maybe TRBD1 (5 bases). The length of the CDR3 is 18 residues. Trimming shortened V by 2 bases and J by 4 bases, and 18 bases separated the two germline ends. CDR1 and CDR2 (germline): MNHEY, SVGEGT. CDR3 bases: TGTGCCAGCAGTTACGTGTCGGCAGGGTTTAGAGGGGCCAACGTCCTGACTTTC. Its translation: CASSYVSAGFRGANVLTF.

The gene calls are TRBV3-1 (or the pseudogene TRBV3-2) and TRBJ1-2; possibly TRBD1 for D (5 bases). Trimming shortened V by 3 bases and J by 1 base, and 18 bases separated the two germline ends. The germline gives CDR1 LGHDT, CDR2 YNNKEL (reference sequence). This CDR3 has 17 residues. For the CDR3, the DNA is TGTGCCAGCAGCCACGCCTTCCCAGGGAAGCTTAACTATGGCTACACCTTC. Residues: CASSHAFPGKLNYGYTF.

The J gene is TRBJ1-2, the V gene TRBV6-1; no reliable D call. CDR3 size: 12 residues. V was pared by 5 bases and J by 4 bases, with 8 bases between. The germline gives CDR1 MNHNS, CDR2 SASEGT. Here the CDR3 reads CASSTTSYGYTF. The CDR3 DNA sequence: TGTGCCAGCAGTACCACCTCCTATGGCTACACCTTC.

The chain joins TRBV25-1 to TRBJ1-2, with D perhaps TRBD1 (6 bases). Germline CDR1 reads MGHDK; CDR2 reads SYGVNS. The CDR3 contains 13 residues. The ends were cut back, 4 bases at V and 4 bases at J, with 10 bases in the middle. This chain's CDR3 is CASSVRGTYGYTF. The CDR3 DNA is TGTGCCAGCAGTGTGAGGGGGACCTATGGCTACACCTTC.

The rearrangement uses TRBV20-1 and TRBJ2-1; the match to TRBD2 covers 8 bases. V was pared by 3 bases and J by 6 bases, with 19 bases of the junction left unmatched. Germline-derived CDR1 and CDR2 are DFQATT and SNEGSKA (reference sequence). The CDR3 is 18 residues long. The CDR3 sequence: CSASRVPIGGRLGNEQFF. The CDR3 region has the DNA TGCAGTGCTAGTAGGGTCCCTATCGGCGGGAGGTTGGGCAATGAGCAGTTCTTC.